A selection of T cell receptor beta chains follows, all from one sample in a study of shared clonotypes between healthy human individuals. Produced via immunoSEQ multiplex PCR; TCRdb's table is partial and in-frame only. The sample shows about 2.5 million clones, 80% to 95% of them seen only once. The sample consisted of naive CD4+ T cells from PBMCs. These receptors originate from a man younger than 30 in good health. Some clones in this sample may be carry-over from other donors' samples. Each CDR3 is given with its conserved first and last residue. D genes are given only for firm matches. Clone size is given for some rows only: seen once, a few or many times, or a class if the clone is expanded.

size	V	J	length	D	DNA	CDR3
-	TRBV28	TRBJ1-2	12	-	TGTGCCAGCAGCCTGGACAACTATGGCTACACCTTC	CASSLDNYGYTF
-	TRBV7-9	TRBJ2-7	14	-	TGTGCCAGCAGCTTAGCGGGGCATTCCTACGAGCAGTACTTC	CASSLAGHSYEQYF
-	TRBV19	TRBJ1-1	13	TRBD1	TGTGCCAGTACGACAGGGAGGGACACTGAAGCTTTCTTT	CASTTGRDTEAFF
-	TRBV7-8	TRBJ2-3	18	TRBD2	TGTGCCAGCAGCTTAGCCCCTCGGGAGGCCCAGGTGGCAGATACGCAGTATTTT	CASSLAPREAQVADTQYF
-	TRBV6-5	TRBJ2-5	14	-	TGTGCCAGCAGCAAGGCGGCGGGTGGAGAGACCCAGTACTTC	CASSKAAGGETQYF
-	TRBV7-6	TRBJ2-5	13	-	TGTGCCAGCAGCCAAGGGGTGTTGGAGACCCAGTACTTC	CASSQGVLETQYF
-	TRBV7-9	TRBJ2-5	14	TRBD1	TGTGCCAGCAGCTACCACAGGGGGCAAGAGACCCAGTACTTC	CASSYHRGQETQYF
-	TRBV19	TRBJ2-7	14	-	TGTGCCAGTAGTATTATCGAGGGCCCCTACGAGCAGTACTTC	CASSIIEGPYEQYF
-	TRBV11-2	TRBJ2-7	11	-	TGTGCCAGCAGCTTAGACCACGAGCAGTACTTC	CASSLDHEQYF
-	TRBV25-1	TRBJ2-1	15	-	TGTGCCTCCTCGAAGGGGGGGGCGAGTTACAATGAGCAGTTCTTC	CASSKGGASYNEQFF
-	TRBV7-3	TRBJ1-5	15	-	TGTGCCAGCAGCCCCGGGACCGCGGTGTATTGGCCCCAGCATTTT	CASSPGTAVYWPQHF
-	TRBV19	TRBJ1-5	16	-	TGTGCCAGTAGTAATACTAGGGGTGTCGGGAATCAGCCCCAGCATTTT	CASSNTRGVGNQPQHF
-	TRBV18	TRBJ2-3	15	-	TGTGCCAGCTACCCGGGACTCCAGAGCACAGATACGCAGTATTTT	CASYPGLQSTDTQYF
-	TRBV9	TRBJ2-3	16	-	TGTGCCAGCAGCGTAGAGTGGCAGGGGAGGCCAGATACGCAGTATTTT	CASSVEWQGRPDTQYF
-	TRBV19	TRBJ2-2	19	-	TGTGCCAGTAGTATAGATCTGATTGGGGCTAGTGCGAACACCGGGGAGCTGTTTTTT	CASSIDLIGASANTGELFF
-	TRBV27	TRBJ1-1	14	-	TGTGCCAGCAGTGCGGACCGAATGAACACTGAAGCTTTCTTT	CASSADRMNTEAFF
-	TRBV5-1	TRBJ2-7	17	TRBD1	TGCGCCAGCAGCTCAAGCCCCCCCGGGACAGGGTTGGACGAGCAGTACTTC	CASSSSPPGTGLDEQYF
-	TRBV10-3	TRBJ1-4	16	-	TGTGCCATCAGTTCCAGTGGAATCGGGACTAATGAAAAACTGTTTTTT	CAISSSGIGTNEKLFF
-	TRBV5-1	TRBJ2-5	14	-	TGCGCCAGCAGTGTCGAGGGTCCTCAAGAGACCCAGTACTTC	CASSVEGPQETQYF
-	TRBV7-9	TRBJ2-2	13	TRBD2	TGTGCCAGCCCGGGACTAGCTGGCGGGGAGCTGTTTTTT	CASPGLAGGELFF
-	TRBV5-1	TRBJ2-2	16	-	TGCGCCAGCAGCATAAGGACACCCGCGAACACCGGGGAGCTGTTTTTT	CASSIRTPANTGELFF
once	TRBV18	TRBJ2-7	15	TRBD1	TGTGCCAGCTCACCCAGGGGGTCGCCTTCCTACGAGCAGTACTTC	CASSPRGSPSYEQYF
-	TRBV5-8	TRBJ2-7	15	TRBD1	TGTGCCAGCAGTTCCCGCGGGACAGGGAGCTACGAGCAGTACTTC	CASSSRGTGSYEQYF
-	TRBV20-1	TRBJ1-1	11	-	TGCAGTGCGTGGTGGGACACTGAAGCTTTCTTT	CSAWWDTEAFF
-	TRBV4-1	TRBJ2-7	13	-	TGCGCCAGCAGCCAAGATATGGGGTACGAGCAGTACTTC	CASSQDMGYEQYF
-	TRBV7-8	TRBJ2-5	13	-	TGTGCCAGCAGCTTAGGGGGTCGATGGACCCAGTACTTC	CASSLGGRWTQYF
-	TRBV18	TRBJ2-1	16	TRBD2	TGTGCCAGCTCACTCTTAGCGGGCCTCTCCTACAATGAGCAGTTCTTC	CASSLLAGLSYNEQFF
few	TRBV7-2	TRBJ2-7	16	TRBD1	TGTGCCAGCAGCCCCACAATCATACAGGGGGCTGGCGAGCAGTACTTC	CASSPTIIQGAGEQYF
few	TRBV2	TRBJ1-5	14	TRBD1	TGTGCCAGCAGCGGGACAGGGGGCACGCAGCCCCAGCATTTT	CASSGTGGTQPQHF
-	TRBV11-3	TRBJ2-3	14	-	TGTGCCAGCAGCCCCCGAGGCAACACAGATACGCAGTATTTT	CASSPRGNTDTQYF
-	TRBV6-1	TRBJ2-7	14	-	TGTGCCAGCAAAAAGGAGCAGGGATCTTACGAGCAGTACTTC	CASKKEQGSYEQYF
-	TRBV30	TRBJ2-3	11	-	TGTGCGGCGGGTGAGACAGATACGCAGTATTTT	CAAGETDTQYF
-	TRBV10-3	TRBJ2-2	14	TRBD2	TGTGCCATCCGGCGGGGGGGGAACACCGGGGAGCTGTTTTTT	CAIRRGGNTGELFF
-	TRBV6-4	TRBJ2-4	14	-	TGTGCCTCCAGGGTTCGCGAGGGCAAAAACATTCAGTACTTC	CASRVREGKNIQYF
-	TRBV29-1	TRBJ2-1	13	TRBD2	TGCAGCGTTCGGGAGGGCCAATGGGATGAGCAGTTCTTC	CSVREGQWDEQFF
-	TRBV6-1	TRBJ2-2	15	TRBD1	TGTGCCAGCAGACAGGGGAGTTTGGCCACCGGGGAGCTGTTTTTT	CASRQGSLATGELFF
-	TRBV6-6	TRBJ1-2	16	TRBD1	TGTGCCAGCAGAGACACGGGACAGTCTACTTTGGGGGGCTACACCTTC	CASRDTGQSTLGGYTF
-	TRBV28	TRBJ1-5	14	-	TGTGCCAGCATTGACGTCCGGGACACTCAGCCCCAGCATTTT	CASIDVRDTQPQHF
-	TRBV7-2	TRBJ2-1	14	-	TGTGCCAGCAGCCCGACTAGTTTTGTGAGTGAGCAGTTCTTC	CASSPTSFVSEQFF
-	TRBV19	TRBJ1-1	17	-	TGTGCCAGTAGTATCGTGCGTGCGGGGGCGGTAAGGACTGAAGCTTTCTTT	CASSIVRAGAVRTEAFF
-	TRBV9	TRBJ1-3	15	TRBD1	TGTGCCAGCAGCGAAAGGACAGGTTCTGAAAACACCATATATTTT	CASSERTGSENTIYF
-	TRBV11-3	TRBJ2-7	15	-	TGTGCCAGCAGCTTAGGAGCCGCGTTCCCCTACGAGCAGTACTTC	CASSLGAAFPYEQYF
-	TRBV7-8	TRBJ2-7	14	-	TGTGCCAGCAGCTTACGGGCAGGGATCTACGAGCAGTACTTC	CASSLRAGIYEQYF
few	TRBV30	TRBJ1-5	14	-	TGTGCCTGGAGTTCGGTACCGGGGAAGCAGCCCCAGCATTTT	CAWSSVPGKQPQHF
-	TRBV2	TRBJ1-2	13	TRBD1	TGTGCCAGCATACGCGCCGGGACAGGGAAGGCCCTCTTC	CASIRAGTGKALF
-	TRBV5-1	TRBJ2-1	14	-	TGCGCCAGCAGCTTGGGTGGGGTCTACAATGAGCAGTTCTTC	CASSLGGVYNEQFF
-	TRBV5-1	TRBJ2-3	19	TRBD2	TGCGCCAGCAGCTTGGTTAGGTCTAGCGGGAGCAGTTTTCCAGATACGCAGTATTTT	CASSLVRSSGSSFPDTQYF
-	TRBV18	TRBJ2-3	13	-	TGTGCCAGCTCACCGGATAGAACAGATACGCAGTATTTT	CASSPDRTDTQYF
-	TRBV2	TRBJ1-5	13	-	TGTGCCAGCGGGTCGGGGAGCGGTCAGCCCCAGCATTTT	CASGSGSGQPQHF
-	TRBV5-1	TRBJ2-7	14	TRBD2	TGCGCCAGCAGCTCCACTAGCGGATCCTACGAGCAGTACTTC	CASSSTSGSYEQYF
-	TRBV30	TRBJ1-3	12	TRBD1	TGTGCCTGGAGTTCGGACAGGAACACCATATATTTT	CAWSSDRNTIYF
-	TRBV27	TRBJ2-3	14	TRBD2	TGTGCCAGCGGCGAGACGGGGGGGCCAGATACGCAGTATTTT	CASGETGGPDTQYF
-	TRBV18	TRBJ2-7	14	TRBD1	TGTGCCAGCTTTGCTGGACAGGGCTCCTACGAGCAGTACTTC	CASFAGQGSYEQYF
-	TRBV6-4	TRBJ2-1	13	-	TGTGCCAGCAGTGACACTTTAGGCAATGAGCAGTTCTTC	CASSDTLGNEQFF